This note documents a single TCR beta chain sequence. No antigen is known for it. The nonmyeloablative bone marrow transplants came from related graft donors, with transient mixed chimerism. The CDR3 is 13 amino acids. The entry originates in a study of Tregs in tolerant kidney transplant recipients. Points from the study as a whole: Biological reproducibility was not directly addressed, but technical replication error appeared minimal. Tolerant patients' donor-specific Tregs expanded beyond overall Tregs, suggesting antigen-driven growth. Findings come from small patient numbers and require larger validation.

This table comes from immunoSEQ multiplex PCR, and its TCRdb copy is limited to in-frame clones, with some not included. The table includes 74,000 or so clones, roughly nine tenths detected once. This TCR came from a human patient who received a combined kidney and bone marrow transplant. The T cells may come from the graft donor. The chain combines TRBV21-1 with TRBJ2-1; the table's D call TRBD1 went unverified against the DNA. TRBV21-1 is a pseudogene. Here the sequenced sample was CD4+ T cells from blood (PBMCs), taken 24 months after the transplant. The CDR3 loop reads CASRDKSYNEQFF. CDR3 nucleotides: TGTGCCAGCCGGGACAAATCCTACAATGAGCAGTTCTTC.